The sequence of this T cell receptor beta chain was determined in a study of blood T cell repertoires in COVID-19 (dated by TCRdb to 2018 to 2020). Concerning the study at large: Collaborator samples came from the United States, Italy and Spain and covered acute and convalescent phases of COVID-19. The repertoires were released in a freely available public database meant as a resource for research on the immune response to SARS-CoV-2. The material from the prospective study consisted of cDNA or gDNA derived from T cells, B-cell-depleted T cells, or PBMCs. Where HLA class I and class II types were available, the types were taken from metadata supplied by the sample provider, not from assay-based typing. The samples were drawn from the first 160 participants of the ongoing ImmuneRACE study and from 1,254 subjects provided by 6 global collaborators. A de-identified subject ID, COVID-19 status, age in years and sex were almost always included in the sample metadata. Deeply sampled blood TCRbeta repertoires from subjects exposed to, actively infected with, or recovered from COVID-19 were included in the dataset.

TCRbeta CDR3 regions were amplified from genomic DNA by means of the immunoSEQ Assay, a bias-controlled multiplex PCR. As for the original processing: Within the assay, amplification of reference gene primers was used to estimate how many nucleated cells each sample contained. Sequence reads were collapsed and filtered to measure the absolute abundance of every unique TCRbeta CDR3 rearrangement. Productive Simpson clonality was computed per sample as the square root of Simpson's diversity index over productive rearrangements. TCRdb stores this immuneACCESS table with in-frame sequences only. Part of the clones is absent; in the studies checked, under half of the shortfall reflects unresolved V genes, and no reason is known for the rest. V, J and clone size were drawn from that table, and D and trimming were deduced from the DNA. This sample gives roughly 92,000 clones in total; roughly 86% of them show up just once. The top ten clones comprise under 8% of the sample.

The CDR1 and CDR2 encoded by the germline V gene are KGHSH and LQKENI. From cysteine to phenylalanine, the CDR3 is 14 amino acids long. The DNA shown is the 42-base CDR3, in frame from base 1. Trimming takes 5 bases from V and 1 base from J, and the germline ends sit 9 bases apart. Comment on this clone: The antigen it recognizes is unknown. No base quality values were provided; no much bigger clone lies one nucleotide off.

Overall study outcomes, separate from this receptor: How much clinical and demographic metadata was included differed by source and by participant, and the metadata was provided uncurated.

Whole blood was collected in K2EDTA tubes by collaborating institutions according to the institutions' own protocols. For TCRbeta analysis, collaborators shipped samples as frozen whole blood, isolated PBMCs, or DNA extracted from either of those sample types. The rearrangement combines TRBV18 with TRBJ1-5; TRBD1 is a possible D gene, resting on 6 matching bases. The clonotype originates from a human donor with acute or convalescent COVID-19. The donor label of this sample is uncertain. The specimen was peripheral blood. CDR3 loop: CASSSGQSNQPQHF. The DNA reads TGTGCCAGCTCATCCGGACAGAGCAATCAGCCCCAGCATTTT.